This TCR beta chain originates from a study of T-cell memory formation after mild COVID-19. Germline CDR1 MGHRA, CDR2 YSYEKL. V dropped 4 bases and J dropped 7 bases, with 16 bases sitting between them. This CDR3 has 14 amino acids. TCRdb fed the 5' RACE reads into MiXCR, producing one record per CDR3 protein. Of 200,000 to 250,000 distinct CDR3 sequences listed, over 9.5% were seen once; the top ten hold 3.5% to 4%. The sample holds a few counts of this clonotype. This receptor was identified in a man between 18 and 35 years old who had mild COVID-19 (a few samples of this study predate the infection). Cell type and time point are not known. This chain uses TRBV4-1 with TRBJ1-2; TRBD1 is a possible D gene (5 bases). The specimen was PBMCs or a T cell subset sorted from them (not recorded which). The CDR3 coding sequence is TGCGCCAGCAGCCTCGGGACCCCACTCTCTGGCTACACCTTC. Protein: CASSLGTPLSGYTF.